Below, 28 T cell receptor beta chains from the same sample are listed, as sequenced in a study of a mutant IDH1 vaccine in newly diagnosed glioma. Assay: immunoSEQ multiplex PCR; the TCRdb copy retains only in-frame clones and omits some. The table records tens of thousands of clones, 83% of them present only once. Their target antigens are unknown. Documented time point: week 47, end of study. A single vaccine dose contained 300 ug of mutant IDH1 20-mer peptide, and topical imiquimod was used with it. This sample comprised PBMCs, obtained from a glioma patient whose treatment included an IDH1 peptide vaccine. The source is a man aged 25-45 years with glioma.

The chain couples TRBV2 to TRBJ1-1; D gene uncertain. The CDR3 loop spans 18 amino acids. V was shortened by 6 bases and J by 4 bases, with 27 bases between the two germline ends. Germline V gene data show CDR1 as SNHLY and CDR2 as FYNNEI. The CDR3 DNA sequence: TGTGCCAGCAGACCCAGGCTTACATTACAGCCAACCCTCACTGAAGCTTTCTTT. It is translated as CASRPRLTLQPTLTEAFF.

The chain's CDR3 is CASRGPGQGYGYTF. CDR3 bases: TGCGCCAGCAGGGGTCCGGGACAGGGTTATGGCTACACCTTC. The chain combines TRBV10-2 with TRBJ1-2; 9 nucleotides line up with TRBD1. J was trimmed by 5 bases and V by 6 bases; bases with no gene match: 7. The germline V gene encodes CDR1 WSHSY and CDR2 SAAADI. This CDR3 contains 14 residues.

This clone was counted a few times. The chain has TRBV5-6 and TRBJ1-1; 7 bases agree with TRBD1. Germline V lookup: CDR1 SGHDT, CDR2 YYEEEE. CDR3 size: 12 residues. V lost 2 bases, J lost 7 bases, and 2 bases stayed unmatched. The CDR3, as DNA: TGTGCCAGCAGCTTCAACAGGGGTGAAGCTTTCTTT. Translated: CASSFNRGEAFF.

The gene calls are TRBV30 and TRBJ1-6, with a possible D match to TRBD1 (5 bases). The V gene's germline CDR1 is GTSNPN and CDR2 SVGIG (reference sequence). Trimming pared 0 bases from V and 9 bases from J, leaving 15 bases between. The CDR3 totals 15 residues. CDR3 sequence (DNA): TGTGCCTGGAGTGTACTTCCAGGGTCGGGTTCACCCCTCCACTTT. This encodes CAWSVLPGSGSPLHF.

The rearrangement uses TRBV27 and TRBJ2-2, with D perhaps matching TRBD1 or TRBD2 (6 bases each). Germline assignment: CDR1 MNHEY and CDR2 SMNVEV (reference sequence). The CDR3 consists of 16 residues. Trimming cost V 0 bases and J 2 bases, with 10 bases left between them. CDR3 in amino acids: CASSLSGGRNTGELFF. The CDR3 DNA sequence: TGTGCCAGCAGTTTATCGGGGGGCCGTAACACCGGGGAGCTGTTTTTT.

This clone was detected a few times. The chain carries TRBV20-1 and TRBJ1-1; D unresolved. CDR3 length: 11 residues. The germline CDR1 and CDR2 sequences are DFQATT and SNEGSKA (reference sequence). Trimming removed 4 bases at V and 11 bases at J, with 14 bases between. DNA of the CDR3: TGCAGTGCTAATCTCTTCTTTGGGGCTTTCTTT. It yields the protein CSANLFFGAFF.

This clone is a singleton in its sample. The rearrangement uses TRBV6-5 and TRBJ1-3; tentatively, D is TRBD1 (5 bases). CDR1 and CDR2 (germline): MNHEY, SVGAGI. The V end lost 2 bases, the J end lost 11 bases, and 19 bases lay between the germline ends. This CDR3 has 15 amino acids. Here the CDR3 DNA reads TGTGCCAGCAGTTACCTATCGGGACCTAAGAGGCCCATATATTTT. Translating it yields CASSYLSGPKRPIYF.

V usage is TRBV30 and J usage is TRBJ2-5, with D unclear. The J call may be wrong; the DNA end is better matched by TRBJ2-7. This CDR3 spans 13 amino acids. Germline V lookup: CDR1 GTSNPN, CDR2 SVGIG (reference sequence). Written as DNA, the CDR3 is TGTGCCTGGAGTGTACGTATGGCAGGCGAGCAGTACTTC. Protein sequence: CAWSVRMAGEQYF.

The chain uses TRBV2 and TRBJ2-5; weak D call: TRBD1 (7 bases). V was pared by 7 bases and J by 11 bases, with 26 bases between. There are 15 residues in the CDR3. In germline, CDR1 is SNHLY, CDR2 FYNNEI. The CDR3 loop reads CASTRGQTLPGEQYF. CDR3 nucleotides: TGTGCCAGCACCAGGGGACAGACCTTACCGGGGGAGCAGTACTTC.

The chain employs TRBV30 and TRBJ1-1; TRBD1 agrees at 8 bases. Germline trimming cut 2 bases from V and 6 bases from J; bases unmatched to any gene: 17. The V gene's germline CDR1 is GTSNPN and CDR2 SVGIG (reference sequence). The CDR3 consists of 17 residues. The DNA for the CDR3 is TGTGCCTGGAGTTTAGGGTTGGCAGGGGGCGTCAGGTCTGAAGCTTTCTTT. It encodes CAWSLGLAGGVRSEAFF. Supplemented by reference TRBV30 and TRBJ1-1, the full variable domain reads SQTIHQWPATLVQPVGSPLSLECTVEGTSNPNLYWYRQAAGRGLQLLFYSVGIGQISSEVPQNLSASRPQDRQFILSSKKLLLSDSGFYLCAWSLGLAGGVRSEAFFGQGTRLTVV.

This clone was observed a single time. The genes are TRBV6-5 and TRBJ2-7; D may be TRBD1 or TRBD2 (5 bases each). This CDR3 region has 16 residues. V dropped 2 bases and J dropped 0 bases, with 14 bases sitting between them. Germline values: CDR1 MNHEY, CDR2 SVGAGI. CDR3 sequence (DNA): TGTGCCAGCAGTTACGCCGGGACGTCGAGCTCCTACGAGCAGTACTTC. Protein sequence: CASSYAGTSSSYEQYF.

V and J are TRBV6-5 and TRBJ2-5; tentatively, D is TRBD2 (6 bases). The end of the DNA aligns better with TRBJ2-7, so the J call may be wrong. CDR3 length: 13 amino acids. CDR1 is MNHEY and CDR2 is SVGAGI in the germline V gene. The CDR3 sequence is CASRKGTSNEQYF. The DNA of the CDR3 is TGTGCCAGCAGGAAAGGGACTTCCAACGAGCAGTACTTC.

The chain joins TRBV4-1 to TRBJ1-2; 9 bases line up with TRBD1. V lost 1 base, J lost 4 bases, and 4 bases stayed unmatched. The CDR3 is made up of 15 amino acids. From germline, CDR1 is MGHRA and CDR2 YSYEKL. CDR3 in amino acids: CASSQVGTGFYGYTF. The CDR3 DNA follows: TGCGCCAGCAGCCAAGTGGGGACAGGGTTCTATGGCTACACCTTC.

The chain recombines TRBV19 with TRBJ1-1, with D hard to call. Germline values: CDR1 LNHDA, CDR2 SQIVND (reference sequence). V was cut by 3 bases and J by 1 base, with 6 bases left in between. This CDR3 is 13 amino acids long. CDR3 loop: CASSMNRNTEAFF. DNA for the CDR3: TGTGCCAGTAGTATGAACCGGAACACTGAAGCTTTCTTT.

The chain combines TRBV6-1 with TRBJ1-5; TRBD1 matches 11 bases. V shed 2 bases, J shed 7 bases, and the junction held 4 bases outside the gene matches. CDR3 length equals 15 residues. Germline CDR1 reads MNHNS; CDR2 reads SASEGT. The CDR3 DNA reads TGTGCCAGCAGTGAATTGGACAGGGGGCAACAGCCCCAGCATTTT. Its translation: CASSELDRGQQPQHF.

The chain is built from TRBV6-5 and TRBJ2-1; 9 positions match TRBD1. CDR1 and CDR2 (germline): MNHEY, SVGAGI. The J segment lost 6 bases and the V segment lost 4 bases, leaving 10 bases of the junction unmatched. The CDR3 loop spans 16 amino acids. This CDR3 reads CASSSPRTGVANEQFF. CDR3 coding DNA: TGTGCCAGCAGTTCCCCCCGGACAGGGGTTGCCAATGAGCAGTTCTTC.

The gene calls are TRBV20-1 and TRBJ1-1; D remains unclear. The germline gives CDR1 DFQATT, CDR2 SNEGSKA (reference sequence). The V and J ends lost 3 bases and 6 bases respectively, with 8 bases between them. CDR3 size: 11 residues. The CDR3 region is CSASLDSEAFF. CDR3 coding DNA: TGCAGTGCTAGTCTGGACTCTGAAGCTTTCTTT.

The J gene is TRBJ2-5, the V gene TRBV27; D ambiguous. V was cut by 6 bases and J by 2 bases, with 4 bases left in between. Germline loops: CDR1 MNHEY, CDR2 SMNVEV (reference sequence). This CDR3 has 11 amino acids. The CDR3 spells CASSFQETQYF. CDR3 sequence (DNA): TGTGCCAGCAGCTTTCAAGAGACCCAGTACTTC.

The gene calls are TRBV7-9 and TRBJ2-3, with 8 bases fitting TRBD1. There are 14 residues in the CDR3. CDR1 and CDR2 (germline): SEHNR, FQNEAQ (reference sequence). The J segment lost 4 bases and the V segment lost 1 base, leaving 1 base of the junction unmatched. Here the CDR3 DNA reads TGTGCCAGCAGCTTAGGACAGGGGTCAGATACGCAGTATTTT. It yields the protein CASSLGQGSDTQYF.

This chain links TRBV7-9 with TRBJ2-7; possibly TRBD1 for D (5 bases). The CDR3 covers 12 residues. Germline CDR1 and CDR2: SEHNR and FQNEAQ (reference sequence). Trimming shortened V by 7 bases and J by 6 bases, and 13 bases separated the two germline ends. The CDR3 DNA is TGTGCCAGCACCTCGTGGGGCCGCGAGCAGTACTTC. Protein: CASTSWGREQYF.

This rearrangement joins TRBV5-4 to TRBJ2-7; D is perhaps TRBD2 (5 bases). This CDR3 has 14 residues. Between the trimmed V and J ends, which lost 0 bases and 6 bases, there was a span of 13 bases. The germline gives CDR1 SGHNT, CDR2 YYREEE (reference sequence). Here the CDR3 reads CASSLGLAEGEQYF. CDR3 nucleotide sequence: TGTGCCAGCAGCTTGGGGCTAGCAGAGGGCGAGCAGTACTTC.

The CDR3 loop reads CAISDASLFQDTQYF. The CDR3 DNA is TGTGCCATCAGTGACGCGTCCCTTTTTCAAGATACGCAGTATTTT. The genes are TRBV10-3 and TRBJ2-3; D is undetermined. CDR3 length: 15 residues. Between the trimmed V and J ends, which lost 3 bases and 5 bases, there was a span of 15 bases. CDR1 and CDR2 from the germline V gene are ENHRY and SYGVKD.

This clone has more than one count but fewer than ten. The V gene is TRBV7-8, the J gene TRBJ2-1; TRBD1 agrees at 8 bases. CDR1 is SGHVS, CDR2 FQNEAQ, per germline. The CDR3 runs to 15 residues. With 5 bases clipped from V and 3 bases from J, the junction kept 6 bases outside the gene matches. The CDR3: CASSNRDRSYNEQFF. The CDR3 nucleotides read TGTGCCAGCAGCAACCGGGACAGGAGCTACAATGAGCAGTTCTTC.

V gene TRBV9 combines with J gene TRBJ2-7; possible D gene TRBD1, 5 bases. V was cut by 0 bases and J by 0 bases, with 10 bases left in between. The germline V gene encodes CDR1 SGDLS and CDR2 YYNGEE. The CDR3 runs 15 residues. This CDR3 is CASSVEGASSYEQYF. CDR3 DNA: TGTGCCAGCAGCGTAGAAGGGGCTAGCTCCTACGAGCAGTACTTC.

V is TRBV10-3 and J is TRBJ1-1; D gene uncertain. Per the germline V gene, CDR1 is ENHRY and CDR2 is SYGVKD. This CDR3 has 13 amino acids. V shed 0 bases and J shed 0 bases, with 2 bases lying between them. CDR3: CAISESMNTEAFF. The DNA for the CDR3 is TGTGCCATCAGTGAGTCGATGAACACTGAAGCTTTCTTT.

This chain joins TRBV28 and TRBJ1-5; D possibly corresponds to TRBD1 (5 bases). V was pared by 4 bases and J by 0 bases, with 13 bases between. CDR3 length equals 16 residues. In germline, CDR1 is MDHEN, CDR2 SYDVKM. The CDR3 here is CASSYRNFYSNQPQHF. CDR3 nucleotide sequence: TGTGCCAGCAGTTACAGGAATTTCTATAGCAATCAGCCCCAGCATTTT.

The chain joins TRBV18 to TRBJ2-1; D perhaps matches TRBD2 (6 bases). CDR1 and CDR2 (germline): KGHSH, LQKENI. CDR3 size: 15 residues. Trimming took 3 bases from V and 0 from J, leaving 9 bases between them. CDR3 protein: CASSPRGGSYNEQFF. Written as DNA, the CDR3 is TGTGCCAGCTCACCGAGGGGAGGCTCCTACAATGAGCAGTTCTTC.

The gene calls are TRBV5-1 and TRBJ2-1; tentatively, D is TRBD1 or TRBD2 (8 bases each). Germline assignment: CDR1 SGHRS and CDR2 YFSETQ. The CDR3 runs 20 residues. V dropped 4 bases and J dropped 6 bases, with 32 bases sitting between them. The CDR3 region is CASSPKPGQVAGGPGNEQFF. The CDR3 region has the DNA TGCGCCAGCAGCCCCAAACCGGGACAGGTTGCGGGGGGCCCCGGCAATGAGCAGTTCTTC. Using reference TRBV5-1 and TRBJ2-1 for the parts outside the CDR3, the full variable domain is KAGVTQTPRYLIKTRGQQVTLSCSPISGHRSVSWYQQTPGQGLQFLFEYFSETQRNKGNFPGRFSGRQFSNSRSEMNVSTLELGDSALYLCASSPKPGQVAGGPGNEQFFGPGTRLTVL.